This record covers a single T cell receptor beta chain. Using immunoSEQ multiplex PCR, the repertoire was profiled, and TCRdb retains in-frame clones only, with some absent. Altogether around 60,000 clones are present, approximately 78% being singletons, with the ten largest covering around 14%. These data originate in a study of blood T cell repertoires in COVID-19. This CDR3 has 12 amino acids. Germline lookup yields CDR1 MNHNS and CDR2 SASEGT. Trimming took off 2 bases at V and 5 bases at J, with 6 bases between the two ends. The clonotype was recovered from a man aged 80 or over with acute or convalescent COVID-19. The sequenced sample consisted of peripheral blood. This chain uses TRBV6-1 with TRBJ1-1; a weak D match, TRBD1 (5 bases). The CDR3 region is CASSEHRTEAFF. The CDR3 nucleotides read TGTGCCAGCAGTGAACACAGGACTGAAGCTTTCTTT.